This TCR beta chain comes out of a study of cytomegalovirus exposure and HLA in healthy donors. At the level of the study: Some 77 million unique TCRs from HLA-typed donors were held in an early release of data. Study-level points and caveats: In vitro data verified a few CMV-associated chains as specific for CMV antigens.

Germline V CDR1 and CDR2: SQVTM, ANQGSEA. The CDR3 is made up of 15 amino acids. J was trimmed by 2 bases and V by 5 bases; bases with no gene match: 10. Comment on this clone: As yet, its antigen is unknown.

Amplification used 60 Vbeta primers and 13 Jbeta primers. Assay used: immunoSEQ multiplex PCR; TCRdb lists only in-frame clones, some missing. The specimen's table records 150,000 to 200,000 clones. Sequenced input: PBMCs. The TCR was taken from a man aged 25-45 years in good health and CMV-seronegative. The chain uses TRBV29-1 and TRBJ1-2; TRBD1 aligns across 8 bases. CDR3 sequence reads: CSVNRQGASNYGYTF. CDR3 nucleotide sequence: TGCAGCGTTAATCGCCAGGGGGCCTCCAACTATGGCTACACCTTC.